The 32 T cell receptor beta chains in this list originate from one sample, sequenced in a study of T cells in Graves' hyperthyroidism and ophthalmopathy. There were TCR beta CDR3 regions amplified from RNA transcripts. The study used the HTBI primer set for a first-round RT-PCR of the TCR CDR3. TCRdb analysed the multiplex PCR reads with MiXCR anew, one entry per CDR3 protein. The table lists 500,000 to 600,000 distinct CDR3 sequences, 46% of them singletons. The source material was peripheral blood or thyroid tissue (not recorded which). All receptors derive from an adult woman with Graves' disease, either hyperthyroidism or ophthalmopathy (not recorded which).

V is TRBV19 and J is TRBJ1-1; no reliable D call. V lost 10 bases and J lost 5, with 11 bases in between. The CDR3 has 11 residues. Germline assignment: CDR1 LNHDA and CDR2 SQIVND (reference sequence). Here the CDR3 DNA reads TGTGCCACCATGTCGGGGACTGAAGCTTTCTTT. This translates into CATMSGTEAFF.

V usage is TRBV29-1 and J usage is TRBJ1-3; D uncertain. Germline CDR1 SQVTM, CDR2 ANQGSEA. This CDR3 is built from 14 residues. V was trimmed by 3 bases and J by 0 bases, leaving 9 bases between them. The CDR3 DNA reads as TGCAGCGTTGAGTCCAGCGTCTCTGGAAACACCATATATTTT. Protein: CSVESSVSGNTIYF.

At least ten counts were recorded for this clonotype. This chain joins TRBV6-6 and TRBJ1-2; perhaps TRBD1 as D (6 bases). The V end was cut by 6 bases, the J end by 4 bases, with 12 bases between. The CDR3 has 13 residues. The germline CDR1 and CDR2 sequences are MNHNY and SVGAGI (reference sequence). CDR3 protein: CASSTQGIYGYTF. CDR3 nucleotides: TGTGCCAGCAGCACCCAGGGGATCTATGGCTACACCTTC.

The chain is built from TRBV7-8 and TRBJ1-3; D remains ambiguous. V gave up 5 bases and J gave up 7 bases, with 15 bases separating them. The CDR3 spans 14 residues. Germline CDR1 SGHVS, CDR2 FQNEAQ. The CDR3 reads CASSPRRVMNTIYF. In DNA form, the CDR3 reads TGTGCCAGCAGCCCCCGACGAGTAATGAACACCATATATTTT.

V and J are TRBV13 and TRBJ1-1; D may be TRBD1 (5 bases). The V end lost 5 bases, the J end lost 0 bases, and 16 bases lay between the germline ends. The CDR3 runs 16 residues. In germline, CDR1 is PRHDT, CDR2 FYEKMQ (reference sequence). The CDR3 region is CASSPPQDIMNTEAFF. CDR3 DNA: TGTGCCAGCAGCCCACCCCAGGACATCATGAACACTGAAGCTTTCTTT.

This chain connects TRBV2 to TRBJ2-2, with TRBD2 matching over 8 bases. V lost 7 bases, J lost 2 bases, and 6 bases stayed unmatched. This CDR3 comprises 15 residues. The germline V gene has CDR1 SNHLY and CDR2 FYNNEI. CDR3 sequence reads: CASKGGLANTGELFF. CDR3 DNA sequence: TGTGCCAGCAAGGGTGGACTAGCCAACACCGGGGAGCTGTTTTTT.

This chain connects TRBV29-1 to TRBJ2-7; D not certain. Looked up from germline, CDR1 is SQVTM and CDR2 is ANQGSEA. The CDR3 has 13 residues. V was pared by 4 bases and J by 7 bases, with 17 bases between. CDR3 sequence (DNA): TGCAGCGTTGGTATCGGGCAGCCCAATGAGCAGTACTTC. This encodes CSVGIGQPNEQYF.

The sample holds many counts of this clonotype. The chain employs TRBV7-2 and TRBJ1-2; possible D gene TRBD1, 6 bases. Germline lookup yields CDR1 SGHTA and CDR2 FQGNSA. CDR3 length equals 13 residues. V was trimmed by 4 bases and J by 7 bases, leaving 13 bases between them. CDR3 in DNA: TGTGCCAGCAGCTCCGCGCGGGGGCTTGGCTACACCTTC. Translated: CASSSARGLGYTF.

The J gene is TRBJ1-5, the V gene TRBV6-2 or TRBV6-3; D is perhaps TRBD1 (5 bases). The CDR3 spans 17 residues. V was clipped by 0 bases and J by 2 bases, with 14 bases between them. Germline-derived CDR1 and CDR2 are MNHEY and SVGEGT. CDR3 protein: CASSYSRQGNGNQPQHF. The CDR3, as DNA: TGTGCCAGCAGTTACTCCCGGCAGGGCAATGGCAATCAGCCCCAGCATTTT.

V usage is TRBV11-1 and J usage is TRBJ1-5, with D maybe TRBD1 (5 bases). This CDR3 is built from 14 residues. Germline CDR1 SGHAT, CDR2 FQDESV (reference sequence). V lost 0 bases and J lost 7, with 10 bases in between. CDR3 DNA sequence: TGTGCCAGCAGCTTAGCAGGGCGGGGGCAGCCCCAGCATTTT. This gives the protein CASSLAGRGQPQHF.

The chain couples TRBV29-1 to TRBJ2-3; D gene uncertain. The germline gives CDR1 SQVTM, CDR2 ANQGSEA. This CDR3 region has 11 residues. Trimming removed 6 bases from V and 4 bases from J, with 8 bases in between. CDR3 protein: CSVKLPDTQYF. CDR3 sequence (DNA): TGCAGCGTCAAGCTACCAGATACGCAGTATTTT.

This clonotype was counted a single time. The chain carries TRBV14 and TRBJ1-2; 7 nucleotides align to TRBD1. Unmatched junction bases numbered 13, after V lost 5 bases and J lost 10 bases. The CDR3 length is 14 residues. CDR1 and CDR2 (germline): SGHDN, FVKESK. In DNA, the CDR3 is TGTGCCAGCAGCGCGACCGGGACAGCGGTGGCCTACACCTTC. As protein: CASSATGTAVAYTF.

Notes on this clonotype: A much larger clone sits a single nucleotide away, making a read error possible. The chain has TRBV6-2 or TRBV6-3 and TRBJ1-2, with D possibly TRBD1 on 6 matching bases. The CDR3 spans 14 residues. Germline values: CDR1 MNHEY, CDR2 SVGEGT. The CDR3 loop is CATADGGAVDGCTF. Written as DNA, the CDR3 is TGTGCCACCGCCGACGGGGGCGCCGTAGATGGCTGCACCTTC.

This clonotype was found many times. V gene TRBV29-1 combines with J gene TRBJ1-1; 8 bases match TRBD1. The germline V gene has CDR1 SQVTM and CDR2 ANQGSEA. The CDR3 covers 14 residues. Germline trimming cut 4 bases from V and 5 bases from J; bases unmatched to any gene: 9. CDR3 in amino acids: CSVVTGGGSTEAFF. The DNA for the CDR3 is TGCAGCGTTGTCACAGGGGGAGGTAGTACTGAAGCTTTCTTT.

The chain links TRBV7-9 to TRBJ1-5; tentatively, D is TRBD1 (5 bases). Trimming shortened V by 5 bases and J by 11 bases, and 22 bases separated the two germline ends. The length of the CDR3 is 15 residues. Germline lookup yields CDR1 SEHNR and CDR2 FQNEAQ (reference sequence). The CDR3 reads CASSPPPGLGETQHF. The DNA of the CDR3 is TGTGCCAGCAGCCCCCCACCGGGACTAGGGGAGACCCAGCATTTT.

This chain connects TRBV15 to TRBJ1-6, with 9 bases identical to TRBD1. This CDR3 has 16 amino acids. Germline V gives CDR1 LNHNV, CDR2 YYDKDF (reference sequence). V shed 0 bases and J 10 bases; nucleotides not matched to a gene: 7. The CDR3 loop is CATSRDVGQGSSPLHF. CDR3 DNA sequence: TGTGCCACCAGCAGAGATGTAGGACAGGGGAGCTCACCCCTCCACTTT.

Concerning this clonotype: Germline and junction disagree at one end, which may indicate a read error. The chain is built from TRBV10-1 and TRBJ1-1; TRBD1 matches at 8 bases. The CDR3 contains 14 residues. Germline V CDR1 and CDR2: WNHNN, SYGVQD (reference sequence). The CDR3 loop is CARSSTGANTEAFF. The CDR3 nucleotides are TGCGCCCGCAGTTCGACAGGGGCTAACACTGAAGCCTTCTTT.

The CDR3 sequence is CASSPREDRDYEQYF. The CDR3, as DNA: TGTGCCAGCAGCCCTCGCGAGGACAGGGACTACGAGCAGTACTTC. This rearrangement joins TRBV7-2 to TRBJ2-7, with 8 bases fitting TRBD1. V lost 5 bases, J lost 3 bases, and 9 bases stayed unmatched. This CDR3 has 15 amino acids. Per germline, CDR1 SGHTA and CDR2 FQGNSA.

The gene calls are TRBV7-6 and TRBJ1-1, with 7 bases identical to TRBD1. Germline-derived CDR1 and CDR2 are SGHVS and FNYEAQ. Trimming at V came to 9 bases and at J to 5 bases, leaving 15 bases not matched to a gene. The CDR3 is made up of 15 amino acids. The CDR3 region is CASSLSYRGWTEAFF. DNA of the CDR3: TGTGCCAGTAGTCTCAGTTACAGGGGTTGGACTGAAGCTTTCTTT.

This clonotype has just a few counts. The CDR3 here is CAISDRATTEAFF. In nucleotides, the CDR3 is TGTGCCATCAGTGACAGGGCGACCACTGAAGCTTTCTTT. This chain connects TRBV10-3 to TRBJ1-1; D is possibly TRBD1 (5 bases). The CDR3 sequence is 13 residues long. Germline-derived CDR1 and CDR2 are ENHRY and SYGVKD. The germline V and J ends were trimmed by 3 bases and 4 bases, with 9 bases remaining between them.

This clonotype was seen ten or more times. The rearrangement uses TRBV28 and TRBJ1-6, with unresolved D. The length of the CDR3 is 15 residues. Germline CDR1 is MDHEN and CDR2 is SYDVKM. With 1 base removed from V and 6 bases from J, the gap between germline ends came to 10 bases. CDR3 in amino acids: CASSLFPRSNSPLHF. CDR3 DNA sequence: TGTGCCAGCAGTTTATTTCCGCGGAGTAATTCACCCCTCCACTTT.

The CDR3 DNA reads as TGTGCCATCAGTGATGGGACAGGGGGTACGAATTCACCCCTCCACTTT. It yields the protein CAISDGTGGTNSPLHF. The chain has TRBV10-3 and TRBJ1-6, with 11 bases lining up with TRBD1. The CDR3 is made up of 16 amino acids. In germline, CDR1 is ENHRY, CDR2 SYGVKD. Germline trimming cut 3 bases from V and 7 bases from J; bases unmatched to any gene: 5.

This clonotype occurred many times. The rearrangement uses TRBV12-3 or TRBV12-4 and TRBJ1-6; no firm D call. V dropped 5 bases and J dropped 8 bases, with 10 bases sitting between them. This CDR3 is built from 13 residues. CDR3 in DNA: TGTGCCAGCAGTCCAAGGCCTTATTCACCCCTCCACTTT. This encodes CASSPRPYSPLHF.

The V and J genes are TRBV15 and TRBJ1-1, with TRBD1 identical over 10 bases. This CDR3 is built from 17 residues. Per germline, CDR1 LNHNV and CDR2 YYDKDF (reference sequence). V lost 3 bases to trimming and J lost 11 bases; unmatched junction nucleotides: 18. CDR3 loop: CATSSLALGQGRINAFF. CDR3 bases: TGTGCCACCAGCAGCTTAGCACTGGGACAGGGGAGGATCAACGCTTTCTTT.

This rearrangement joins TRBV7-2 to TRBJ1-4; 7 bases agree with TRBD1. This CDR3 is 15 amino acids long. V shed 1 base and J 8 bases; nucleotides not matched to a gene: 7. The V gene's germline CDR1 is SGHTA and CDR2 FQGNSA. CDR3 amino acids: CASSLEGGGGEKLFF. In DNA, the CDR3 is TGTGCCAGCAGCTTAGAAGGGGGCGGAGGAGAAAAACTGTTTTTT.

This clonotype showed up many times. This sequence joins TRBV2 and TRBJ2-2; D is possibly TRBD2 (5 bases). The ends were cut back, 5 bases at V and 4 bases at J, with 11 bases in the middle. Germline CDR1 SNHLY, CDR2 FYNNEI. CDR3 length: 14 residues. CDR3: CASSPLTSTGELFF. CDR3 in DNA: TGTGCCAGCAGTCCACTAACTAGCACCGGGGAGCTGTTTTTT.

This clonotype was seen a handful of times. The chain employs TRBV14 and TRBJ1-3; unclear D gene. The germline gives CDR1 SGHDN, CDR2 FVKESK. The ends were cut back, 8 bases at V and 3 bases at J, with 23 bases in the middle. This CDR3 spans 17 amino acids. The CDR3 sequence is CASSPLPTEGIGNTIYF. Here the CDR3 DNA reads TGTGCCAGCTCACCTTTACCGACGGAGGGAATTGGAAACACCATATATTTT.

This clonotype was seen at least ten times. The chain employs TRBV10-3 and TRBJ2-2; 7 bases line up with TRBD2. V was clipped by 3 bases and J by 4 bases; unmatched bases: 11. This CDR3 region has 17 residues. The germline gives CDR1 ENHRY, CDR2 SYGVKD. The CDR3 here is CAISDGLASGSTGELFF. In DNA form, the CDR3 reads TGTGCCATCAGTGATGGATTGGCTAGCGGATCCACCGGGGAGCTGTTTTTT.

At least ten counts were recorded for this clonotype. The V and J genes are TRBV7-9 and TRBJ2-7; perhaps TRBD2 as D (6 bases). With 5 bases removed from V and 2 bases from J, the gap between germline ends came to 16 bases. Germline CDR1 and CDR2: SEHNR and FQNEAQ (reference sequence). The CDR3 runs to 15 residues. This CDR3 reads CASSAGWLRPYEQYF. In DNA form, the CDR3 reads TGTGCCAGCAGCGCGGGGTGGCTGCGGCCCTACGAGCAGTACTTC.

The table lists this clonotype with many counts. V is TRBV12-3 or TRBV12-4 and J is TRBJ2-5; TRBD2 agrees at 7 bases. CDR3 size: 14 residues. J lost 3 bases, V lost 2 bases, and 3 bases had no gene match. The CDR3 region has the DNA TGTGCCAGCAGTTTACAGGGAGGGGAAGAGACCCAGTACTTC. Encoded protein: CASSLQGGEETQYF.

This clonotype was recorded a few times. The rearrangement uses TRBV7-9 and TRBJ2-7; 9 bases are shared with TRBD1. The CDR3 totals 16 residues. V lost 6 bases to trimming and J lost 0 bases; unmatched junction nucleotides: 9. CDR1 SEHNR and CDR2 FQNEAQ come from the germline V gene (reference sequence). Here the CDR3 reads CASSSTRTGVSYEQYF. The CDR3 nucleotides read TGTGCCAGCAGTTCGACCCGGACAGGGGTCTCCTACGAGCAGTACTTC.

The V and J genes are TRBV19 and TRBJ1-5; no firm D call. The CDR3 is 12 residues long. Per germline, CDR1 LNHDA and CDR2 SQIVND (reference sequence). Trimming removed 6 bases at V and 11 bases at J, with 14 bases between. CDR3 region: CASSQPGGSQHF. The CDR3 nucleotides are TGTGCCAGTAGCCAACCCGGAGGGTCCCAGCATTTT.